This T cell receptor beta chain was observed in a study of long-term antiretroviral therapy in people with HIV. Remarks on this clone: Its specificity is not known.

This CDR3 comprises 15 residues. Deletions cut 3 bases from V and 3 bases from J, with 14 bases between. Germline V lookup: CDR1 KGHSH, CDR2 LQKENI. Running of the v3.0 immunoSEQ assay took place at survey level. Data came from immunoSEQ multiplex PCR; TCRdb stores just in-frame clones and leaves some out. The sample lists tens of thousands of clones, 85% to 90% occurring once. Regarding the study as a whole: Pre-ART-expanded clones dominated the repertoire at all time points. Specimens of blood were obtained during about 2003 to 2017, possibly under older ART regimens.

The TCR comes from a man aged 50 to 59 with HIV. The sample was unsorted PBMCs, taken 3.2 years before starting antiretroviral therapy. The chain recombines TRBV18 with TRBJ2-5; the D gene is possibly TRBD2 (5 bases). The CDR3 sequence is CASSPQADSKETQYF. In DNA form, the CDR3 reads TGTGCCAGCTCACCCCAAGCGGACTCTAAAGAGACCCAGTACTTC.